The sequence of this T cell receptor (beta chain) was determined in a study of T cell responses to AZD1222 COVID-19 vaccine (dated by TCRdb to the early 2020s). With respect to the entire study: TCR sequencing was performed for approximately 240 trial participants, of whom about 200 were given two doses of AZD1222 and 26 were given two doses of MenACWY control vaccine. Trial participants were enrolled into age subgroups of 18-55, 56-69 and 70-plus years, which contained 148, 28 and 57 TCR-sequenced participants, respectively.

The CDR3 regions of human TCRbeta chains were subjected to immunosequencing. The paper's data handling went like this. TCRs in the repertoires were compared against a reference library of SARS-CoV-2-specific TCRs that had been generated with the MIRA antigen-specificity platform. Breadth was defined as the fraction of unique TCRs that were SARS-CoV-2-associated, and depth was defined as the fraction of total T cells that were SARS-CoV-2-associated. Using the MIRA data, each spike-specific TCR was assigned both to the spike region to which the TCR was reactive and to a CD4 or CD8 class. Log10-transformed breadth and depth values were compared by one-way ANOVA with Sidak's multiple comparisons tests. TCRdb took this table from immuneACCESS and kept in-frame rearrangements with V and J called. Such tables lack part of the clones; where checked against another copy, unresolved V genes explain under half of the gap, and the rest is unexplained. The D gene and trimming were derived from the DNA, and the V and J assignments and clone size from that table. The sample yields fewer than 200,000 clones; about 90% were counted once. The top ten constitute around a tenth of the sample.

Regarding this clone: Its antigen is not yet known. No base quality values were provided; no much bigger clone lies one nucleotide off.

Explained via the paper, the time point label denotes: about 28 days (+/-7) after the second vaccine dose. AZD1222 recipients given second doses at about 4 weeks or at about 12 weeks were pooled, since spike-specific TCR depth and breadth were not found to differ between the two schedules. Vaccinee samples came from UK trials COV001 and COV002, including a single-blind randomized controlled phase 2/3 trial of AZD1222 (ChAdOx1 nCoV-19) in healthy adults. For TCRbeta chain sequencing, PBMC samples were collected from trial participants at day 0 and at day 28 after the second dose. The CDR3 holds 13 amino acids from the cysteine to the phenylalanine. This entry keeps only the CDR3 DNA: 39 bases, framed from base 1. The V end loses 1 base and the J end loses 5 bases, and a stretch of 8 bases separates them. What the research found in general, with its limitations: Conclusions about previously exposed vaccinees are limited because only a handful of AZD1222 recipients were SARS-CoV-2 seropositive at baseline. Because no samples from the day 14 peak response were available, repertoires could be characterized only after the peak T cell response. Nearly half of unique spike-specific TCRs reportedly recognized epitopes outside regions mutated in the B.1.351 and B.1.1.7 variants. The 56-69-year group was small, and its depth increase did not reach significance, likely because of low power. Participants were mostly white British, with more females than males. The authors suggested clonal diversity may have been underestimated. The vaccine-associated CD4 TCRs covered the entire spike protein, and the dominant responses fell in regions 160-218 and 743-854. A significant rise in spike-specific TCR breadth and depth was observed after two AZD1222 doses relative to day 0 and relative to MenACWY recipients.

The sequences come from peripheral blood, collected 28 days after the second AZD1222 dose. The clonotype comes from an adult who received the AZD1222 COVID-19 vaccine. This sequence uses TRBV12-3 or TRBV12-4 and TRBJ2-5; the D gene cannot be named for sure. The DNA is TGTGCCAGCAGTTTAGGGCAAAAGGAGACCCAGTACTTC. It translates to CASSLGQKETQYF.